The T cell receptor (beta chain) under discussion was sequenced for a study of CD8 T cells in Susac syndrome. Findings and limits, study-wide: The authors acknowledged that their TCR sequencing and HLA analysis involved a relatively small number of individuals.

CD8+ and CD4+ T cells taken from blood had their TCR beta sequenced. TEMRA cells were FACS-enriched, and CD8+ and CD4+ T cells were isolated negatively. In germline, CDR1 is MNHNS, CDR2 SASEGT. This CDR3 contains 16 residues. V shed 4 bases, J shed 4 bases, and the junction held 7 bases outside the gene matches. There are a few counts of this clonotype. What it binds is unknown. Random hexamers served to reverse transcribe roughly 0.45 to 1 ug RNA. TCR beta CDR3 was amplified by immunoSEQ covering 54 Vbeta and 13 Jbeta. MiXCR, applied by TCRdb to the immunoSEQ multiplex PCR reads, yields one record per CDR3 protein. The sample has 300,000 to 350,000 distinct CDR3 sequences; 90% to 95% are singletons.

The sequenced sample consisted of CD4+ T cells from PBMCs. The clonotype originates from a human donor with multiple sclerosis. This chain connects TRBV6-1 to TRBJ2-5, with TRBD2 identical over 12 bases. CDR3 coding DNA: TGTGCCAGCAGTGGATCGACGGGACTAGCGGGAGAGACCCAGTACTTC. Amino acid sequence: CASSGSTGLAGETQYF.